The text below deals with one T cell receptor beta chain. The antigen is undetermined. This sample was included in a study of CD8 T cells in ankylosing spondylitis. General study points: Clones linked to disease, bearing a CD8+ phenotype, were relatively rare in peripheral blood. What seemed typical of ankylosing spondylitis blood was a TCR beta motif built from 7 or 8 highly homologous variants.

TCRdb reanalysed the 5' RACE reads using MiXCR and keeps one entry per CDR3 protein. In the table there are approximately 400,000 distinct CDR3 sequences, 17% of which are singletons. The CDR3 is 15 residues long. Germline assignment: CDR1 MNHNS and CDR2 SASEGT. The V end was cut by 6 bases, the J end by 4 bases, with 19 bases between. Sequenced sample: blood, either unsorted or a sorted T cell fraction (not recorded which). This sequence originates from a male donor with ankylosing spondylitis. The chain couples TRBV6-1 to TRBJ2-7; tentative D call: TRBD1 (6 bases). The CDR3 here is CASSERATGYYEQYF. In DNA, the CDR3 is TGTGCCAGCAGCGAACGGGCGACAGGATATTACGAGCAGTACTTC.